The 8 T cell receptor beta chains in this list originate from one sample, sequenced in a study of blood T cell repertoires in COVID-19. Sequencing was performed with immunoSEQ multiplex PCR; in TCRdb, only in-frame clones are kept and a portion is missing. The sample lists 200,000 to 300,000 clones, roughly 90% occurring once. Source material: peripheral blood. All receptors derive from a man aged 25 to 45 with active or convalescent COVID-19.

V usage is TRBV5-1 and J usage is TRBJ2-7, with 7 nucleotides matching TRBD1. Losses at the gene ends were 5 bases for V and 2 bases for J; bases not matched to a gene: 4. This CDR3 region has 13 residues. Germline V gives CDR1 SGHRS, CDR2 YFSETQ. The CDR3 coding sequence is TGCGCCAGCAGATGGGACAGTGCCTACGAGCAGTACTTC. It yields the protein CASRWDSAYEQYF.

The chain is built from TRBV29-1 and TRBJ1-3; unclear D gene. V lost 5 bases, J lost 8 bases, and 19 bases lay in between. The CDR3 spans 14 residues. The V gene's germline CDR1 is SQVTM and CDR2 ANQGSEA. The CDR3 DNA is TGCAGCGTTTCTCTTACTGGAGCCAGTGACACCATATATTTT. Translating it yields CSVSLTGASDTIYF.

As regards this clone: Other DNA sequences in this specimen translate into the identical CDR3. V and J are TRBV3-1 (or the pseudogene TRBV3-2) and TRBJ1-1; D gene uncertain. The length of the CDR3 is 13 residues. Germline V lookup: CDR1 LGHDT, CDR2 YNNKEL (reference sequence). The germline V and J ends were trimmed by 1 base and 5 bases, with 8 bases remaining between them. CDR3 nucleotide sequence: TGTGCCAGCAGCCAAGTCCGAGGGACTGAAGCTTTCTTT. Translated, it gives CASSQVRGTEAFF.

The chain uses TRBV25-1 and TRBJ2-3; possibly TRBD1 for D (5 bases). The germline V and J ends were trimmed by 1 base and 5 bases, with 13 bases remaining between them. The germline gives CDR1 MGHDK, CDR2 SYGVNS. The CDR3 is 15 residues long. CDR3 sequence reads: CASSELAGRGDTQYF. Written as DNA, the CDR3 is TGTGCCAGCAGTGAATTGGCAGGGCGTGGAGATACGCAGTATTTT.

This sequence joins TRBV5-8 and TRBJ2-3; no firm D call. The CDR3 is 15 residues long. The V and J ends lost 2 bases and 0 bases respectively, with 10 bases between them. Germline lookup yields CDR1 SGHTS and CDR2 YDEGEE. CDR3 DNA: TGTGCCAGCAGCTTCAACAGCCATAGCACAGATACGCAGTATTTT. Encoded protein: CASSFNSHSTDTQYF. The entire variable domain, with the rest obtained from reference TRBV5-8 and TRBJ2-3, is as follows: EAGVTQSPTHLIKTRGQQATLRCSPISGHTSVYWYQQALGLGLQFLLWYDEGEERNRGNFPPRFSGRQFPNYSSELNVNALELEDSALYLCASSFNSHSTDTQYFGPGTRLTVL.

V usage is TRBV6-5 and J usage is TRBJ2-1, with 9 bases lining up with TRBD2. Trimming cost V 10 bases and J 9 bases; bases outside gene matches: 10. The CDR3 spans 13 residues. Per the germline V gene, CDR1 is MNHEY and CDR2 is SVGAGI. The CDR3, as DNA: TGTGCCACTGAGAGCGGGGGGTGGGGTGAGCAGTTCTTC. The encoded protein is CATESGGWGEQFF.

The V gene is TRBV6-5, the J gene TRBJ1-1; maybe TRBD1 (6 bases). Germline lookup yields CDR1 MNHEY and CDR2 SVGAGI. Trimming cost V 7 bases and J 2 bases, with 11 bases left between them. The CDR3 is 13 residues long. CDR3 region: CASKTGSNTEAFF. CDR3 sequence (DNA): TGTGCCAGCAAGACAGGCTCAAACACTGAAGCTTTCTTT.

The chain joins TRBV7-9 to TRBJ1-4; maybe TRBD1 (6 bases). The CDR3 contains 14 residues. CDR1 and CDR2 from the germline V gene are SEHNR and FQNEAQ (reference sequence). The V end lost 6 bases, the J end lost 8 bases, and 16 bases lay between the germline ends. CDR3 sequence: CASSPTIQGEKLFF. CDR3 DNA: TGTGCCAGCAGTCCCACAATACAGGGAGAAAAACTGTTTTTT.